This TCR beta chain is drawn from a study of OX40 agonist ivuxolimab in advanced cancers. Notes on the study in general: On average, CD8+ T cells had more expanded clones than CD4+.

The assay was immunoSEQ multiplex PCR, and TCRdb's table has in-frame clones only and misses some. Seen here are 65,000 to 85,000 clones, more than 85% observed once, and the top ten hold roughly an eighth. The CDR3 is 12 amino acids. Trimming took off 6 bases at V and 6 bases at J, with 11 bases between the two ends. Germline V gene sequence: CDR1 SGHVS, CDR2 FQNEAQ. Of note for this clone: Its antigen is unidentified.

Sequencing used CD4+ or CD8+ T cells sorted from blood, obtained in a trial of the OX40 agonist ivuxolimab. The chain recombines TRBV7-8 with TRBJ1-2; D is perhaps TRBD1 (6 bases). The receptor was derived from an adult with an advanced solid tumor such as melanoma, head and neck, liver or kidney cancer. The CDR3 nucleotides read TGTGCCAGCAGACAAGGGGGGGATGGCTACACCTTC. Translated: CASRQGGDGYTF.